A selection of T cell receptor beta chains follows, all from one sample in a study of blood T cells in healthy people across ages. In TCRdb, the 5' RACE reads were re-called with MiXCR into one record per CDR3 protein. The repertoire holds 800,000 or so distinct CDR3 sequences, with 20% to 25% as singletons. These sequences were also reported in another study, on T cells of mothers and their children.

The sequenced sample was blood. The receptors stem from a boy aged 5-17 years in good health. CDR3s include the opening cysteine and the closing phenylalanine or tryptophan. The order of the fields is J gene, V gene, D gene, CDR3 length, clone size, CDR3 protein, CDR3 DNA. A D gene is named only where the DNA matches it firmly. The size field is filled for only some rows; it gives once, few, many or a size class.

j_call: TRBJ2-6
v_call: TRBV20-1
d_call: .
cdr3_length: 18
clone_size: .
cdr3_aa: CSARDGRGSPSGANVLTF
cdr3_nt: TGCAGTGCTAGGGATGGCCGGGGGTCCCCCTCTGGGGCCAACGTCCTGACTTTC

j_call: TRBJ1-2
v_call: TRBV4-1
d_call: TRBD1
cdr3_length: 16
clone_size: .
cdr3_aa: CASRPPGQGSHYGYTF
cdr3_nt: TGCGCCAGCAGACCCCCGGGACAGGGGAGTCACTATGGCTACACCTTC

j_call: TRBJ2-1
v_call: TRBV19
d_call: .
cdr3_length: 12
clone_size: few
cdr3_aa: CASSIQVGEQFF
cdr3_nt: TGTGCCAGTAGTATACAGGTTGGTGAGCAGTTCTTC

j_call: TRBJ2-7
v_call: TRBV20-1
d_call: TRBD1
cdr3_length: 15
clone_size: .
cdr3_aa: CSAGHRDSYSYEQYF
cdr3_nt: TGCAGTGCTGGACACCGGGACAGCTACTCCTACGAGCAGTACTTC

j_call: TRBJ2-7
v_call: TRBV27
d_call: TRBD1
cdr3_length: 14
clone_size: .
cdr3_aa: CASMPGQGFCEQYF
cdr3_nt: TGTGCCAGCATGCCGGGACAGGGGTTCTGCGAGCAGTACTTC

j_call: TRBJ1-4
v_call: TRBV12-3/TRBV12-4
d_call: TRBD1
cdr3_length: 15
clone_size: .
cdr3_aa: CASSDRTGGNEKLFF
cdr3_nt: TGTGCCAGCAGTGACCGGACAGGGGGTAATGAAAAACTGTTTTTT

j_call: TRBJ2-1
v_call: TRBV20-1
d_call: TRBD2
cdr3_length: 15
clone_size: few
cdr3_aa: CSASSPGLVRNEQFF
cdr3_nt: TGCAGTGCTAGCTCTCCGGGACTAGTAAGGAATGAGCAGTTCTTC

j_call: TRBJ2-1
v_call: TRBV19
d_call: .
cdr3_length: 16
clone_size: few
cdr3_aa: CASSIDQSPSYNEQFF
cdr3_nt: TGTGCCAGTAGTATAGATCAATCACCTTCCTACAATGAGCAGTTCTTC

j_call: TRBJ1-2
v_call: TRBV4-1
d_call: TRBD1
cdr3_length: 15
clone_size: .
cdr3_aa: CASSREDRVSTGYTF
cdr3_nt: TGCGCCAGCAGCCGGGAAGACAGGGTGTCAACTGGCTACACCTTC

j_call: TRBJ2-5
v_call: TRBV27
d_call: TRBD1
cdr3_length: 16
clone_size: .
cdr3_aa: CASSSLGTGTQETQYF
cdr3_nt: TGTGCCAGCAGCTCGTTGGGGACAGGGACACAAGAGACCCAGTACTTC

j_call: TRBJ2-1
v_call: TRBV15
d_call: .
cdr3_length: 12
clone_size: few
cdr3_aa: CATSILGGQQFF
cdr3_nt: .

j_call: TRBJ1-2
v_call: TRBV7-2
d_call: TRBD1
cdr3_length: 12
clone_size: .
cdr3_aa: CASSSDRGEYAF
cdr3_nt: TGTGCCAGCAGCTCGGACAGGGGTGAATACGCCTTC

j_call: TRBJ2-1
v_call: TRBV27
d_call: .
cdr3_length: 13
clone_size: few
cdr3_aa: CASGTGTLAEQFF
cdr3_nt: TGTGCCAGCGGGACCGGGACGCTTGCTGAGCAGTTCTTC

j_call: TRBJ1-1
v_call: TRBV7-2
d_call: .
cdr3_length: 13
clone_size: many
cdr3_aa: CASSLQGGTEAFF
cdr3_nt: TGTGCCAGCAGCTTACAGGGTGGCACTGAAGCTTTCTTT

j_call: TRBJ2-7
v_call: TRBV6-4
d_call: .
cdr3_length: 13
clone_size: few
cdr3_aa: CASSREIGHEQYF
cdr3_nt: TGTGCCAGCAGTCGGGAAATCGGCCACGAGCAGTACTTC

j_call: TRBJ2-5
v_call: TRBV28
d_call: .
cdr3_length: 16
clone_size: few
cdr3_aa: CASSSGGPGTQETQYF
cdr3_nt: TGTGCCAGCAGTTCCGGGGGACCAGGAACACAAGAGACCCAGTACTTC